The rows below give T cell receptor beta chains drawn from one sample of a study of T cells in Graves' hyperthyroidism and ophthalmopathy. TCRdb fed the multiplex PCR reads into MiXCR, producing one record per CDR3 protein. The sample has almost 500,000 distinct CDR3 sequences, approximately 23% seen once. The sample comprised blood. These receptors were obtained from a woman in her 70s with Graves' ophthalmopathy. Each CDR3 is given with its conserved first and last residue. The D gene is left open where the match is weak. Some rows mark clone size as missing; the rest say once, few, many or name a class of expanded clone.

TGTGCCAGCACTGACATGAGGGTCCGGGAGACCCAGTACTTC	CASTDMRVRETQYF	-	TRBJ2-5	TRBV6-1	-
TGCAGTGCTCCCAGTCCGACGGGGGAGACCCAGTACTTC	CSAPSPTGETQYF	-	TRBJ2-5	TRBV20-1	-
TGTGCCAGCTCGGACAGGCGTGGGGCCAACGTCCTGACTTTC	CASSDRRGANVLTF	-	TRBJ2-6	TRBV18	TRBD1
TGTGCCAGCAGCCTAGCGGTCAACGTCAATGAGCAGTTCTTC	CASSLAVNVNEQFF	-	TRBJ2-1	TRBV5-4	TRBD2
TGTGCCAGCAGGCATCCGGGACTAGCTCTAGGAAATACGCAGTATTTT	CASRHPGLALGNTQYF	-	TRBJ2-3	TRBV7-9	TRBD2
TGTGCCAGCGAAAGACAGGGCTATTCCACTGAAGCTTTCTTT	CASERQGYSTEAFF	few	TRBJ1-1	TRBV12-3/TRBV12-4	TRBD1
TGTGCCAGCACTCCTCTCCCGGGAGCTTCCTTGGAGACCCAGTACTTC	CASTPLPGASLETQYF	few	TRBJ2-5	TRBV27	-
TGTGCCACCAGTGTCACCCGGGCCTATGGCTACACCTTC	CATSVTRAYGYTF	few	TRBJ1-2	TRBV24-1	-
TGTGCCAGCAGTGAAGCGTTCCGAGCCTCTGGAAACACCATATATTTT	CASSEAFRASGNTIYF	-	TRBJ1-3	TRBV6-1	-
TGTGCCAGCAGTTACTCGCTGGGGAACACTGAAGCTTTCTTT	CASSYSLGNTEAFF	many	TRBJ1-1	TRBV6-2/TRBV6-3	-
TGTGCCAGCAGTTTTCGGCTAGCGGGAGGACCCTACAATGAGCAGTTCTTC	CASSFRLAGGPYNEQFF	many	TRBJ2-1	TRBV12-3/TRBV12-4	TRBD2
TGTGCCAGCACCGCCCACTCCCCGGGCGGGGAGCTGTTTTTT	CASTAHSPGGELFF	few	TRBJ2-2	TRBV27	-
TGTGCCAGCAGTGAATCTGTTGCCAGCTACACCTTC	CASSESVASYTF	many	TRBJ1-2	TRBV6-1	-
TGCGCCAGCAGCCACCCCAGGAACACTGAAGCTTTCTTT	CASSHPRNTEAFF	-	TRBJ1-1	TRBV4-1	-
TGTGCCAGCAGTTCACTCGGCCACACTGAAGCTTTCTTT	CASSSLGHTEAFF	many	TRBJ1-1	TRBV12-3/TRBV12-4	-
TGTGCCAGCAGCCTAGCGGACTGGAGCTCCCGTAGTGAGCAGTTCTTC	CASSLADWSSRSEQFF	-	TRBJ2-1	TRBV6-1	TRBD2
TGTGCTAGTGGTCCCGGACTTAGGGATCAGCCCCAGCATTTT	CASGPGLRDQPQHF	many	TRBJ1-5	TRBV12-5	-
TGTGCCACCAGCAGAGGGGCAGAAAGCAATCAGCCCCAGCATTTT	CATSRGAESNQPQHF	few	TRBJ1-5	TRBV15	-
TGTGCCAGCATCGGGGAGGCAGATACGCAGTATTTT	CASIGEADTQYF	few	TRBJ2-3	TRBV6-1	-
TGCAGTGCCCCGAAGACACAAGGGGCCGAGCAGTTCTTC	CSAPKTQGAEQFF	few	TRBJ2-1	TRBV20-1	-
TGTGCCAGCAGTTTAGCGACAGGGGGCCTCTCCTACGAGCAGTACTTC	CASSLATGGLSYEQYF	-	TRBJ2-7	TRBV27	TRBD1
TGTGCCAGCAGTTTTTCGTCTAGCGGGGCAGTCGCGCAGTATTTT	CASSFSSSGAVAQYF	few	TRBJ2-3	TRBV12-3/TRBV12-4	TRBD2
TGTGCCAGCAGTGAATATAGAGGGAGGAGGAATGAGCAGTTCTTC	CASSEYRGRRNEQFF	few	TRBJ2-1	TRBV25-1	-
TGCAGCGCCCCGGCCGGGGACTACACAGATACGCAGTATTTT	CSAPAGDYTDTQYF	many	TRBJ2-3	TRBV29-1	TRBD2
TGTGCCAGCAGTTACTCAGGGGTTGCACCCCTCCACTTT	CASSYSGVAPLHF	-	TRBJ1-6	TRBV6-2/TRBV6-3	-
TGTGCCAGTCAGTTTGGTCCTAGCTCCTACGAGCAGTACTTC	CASQFGPSSYEQYF	many	TRBJ2-7	TRBV12-3/TRBV12-4	-
TGTGCCAGCAGCTTCTCCAGGGGCACAGATACGCAGTATTTT	CASSFSRGTDTQYF	many	TRBJ2-3	TRBV7-2	-
TGCGCCAGCAGCCAGACCGGGACAGGGGGGAACTATGGCTACACCTTC	CASSQTGTGGNYGYTF	-	TRBJ1-2	TRBV5-1	TRBD1
TGTGCCAGCAGCCACCCCGTAAATTCAGGTGGCTACACCTTC	CASSHPVNSGGYTF	few	TRBJ1-2	TRBV3-1	-
TGTGCCACCAGCAGAGTGGGGTCCTCTGGAAACACCATATATTTT	CATSRVGSSGNTIYF	-	TRBJ1-3	TRBV15	-
TGTGCCAGCAGCCAGGGCACTGAAGCTTTCTTT	CASSQGTEAFF	many	TRBJ1-1	TRBV11-2	-
TGTGCCAGCAGTTACTCGGGCGGCGCGAACACCGGGGAGCTGTTTTTT	CASSYSGGANTGELFF	few	TRBJ2-2	TRBV6-6	-
TGTGCCAGCAGTTACTCGTCAGGAGGACAGGGTCACTACGAGCAGTACTTC	CASSYSSGGQGHYEQYF	few	TRBJ2-7	TRBV6-5	TRBD1
TGTGCCAGCAGCTTACGTTCGCTAGCGGGAGGTCTCACCGGGGAGCTGTTTTTT	CASSLRSLAGGLTGELFF	-	TRBJ2-2	TRBV7-9	TRBD2
TGCAGTGCTAGAGCGGACTCCCGGCAGTACTTC	CSARADSRQYF	few	TRBJ2-7	TRBV20-1	-
TGCGCCAGCAGCCCCGGGACAGGGGCCAGCCAGTATGGCTACACCTTC	CASSPGTGASQYGYTF	-	TRBJ1-2	TRBV5-1	TRBD1
TGTGCCAGCAGCCAGGGACAGGGGGGGTTTTATGGCTACACCTTC	CASSQGQGGFYGYTF	-	TRBJ1-2	TRBV7-9	TRBD1
TGTGCTAGTGGCCATGACCCCAAGGGGGCCCAACGTAGGATGGGCGAGCAGTACTTC	CASGHDPKGAQRRMGEQYF	few	TRBJ2-7	TRBV12-5	TRBD1
TGTGCCAGCACCGCACAGGGCGATACGCAGTATTTT	CASTAQGDTQYF	-	TRBJ2-3	TRBV5-1	-
TGCAGTGCGTCGGGGGTGAGCAATCAGCCCCAGCATTTT	CSASGVSNQPQHF	few	TRBJ1-5	TRBV20-1	-
TGTGCCAGCAGTATAGACAGGGGATCTTCTGAAAAACTGTTTTTT	CASSIDRGSSEKLFF	few	TRBJ1-4	TRBV28	TRBD1
TGTGCCAGCTCACCATTTATGGCCAGCTCCTACGAGCAGTACTTC	CASSPFMASSYEQYF	-	TRBJ2-7	TRBV6-1	-
TGTGCCAGCAGTTACCACGAACCCCCGGTTTATGGCTACACCTTC	CASSYHEPPVYGYTF	few	TRBJ1-2	TRBV6-5	-
TGCGCCAGCAGCTTGATGACTAGCGGGGGATACAATGAGCAGTTCTTC	CASSLMTSGGYNEQFF	-	TRBJ2-1	TRBV5-1	TRBD2
TGTGCCAGCAGTTTATCCAGTAATGAAAAACTGTTTTTT	CASSLSSNEKLFF	many	TRBJ1-4	TRBV28	-